This is a list of T cell receptor beta chains from one sample in a study of Graves' ophthalmopathy and Graves' hyperthyroidism. A single record per CDR3 protein comes from TCRdb applying MiXCR to the multiplex PCR reads. The sample has roughly 400,000 distinct CDR3 sequences, approximately 20% seen once. Sequenced material: peripheral blood. These receptors originate from a woman younger than 35 with Graves' ophthalmopathy. Each CDR3 is given with its conserved first and last residue. A D gene is named only where the DNA matches it firmly. Clone size is given for some rows only: seen once, a few or many times, or a class if the clone is expanded.

clone size | D gene | J gene | V gene | CDR3 DNA | CDR3 protein
many | NA | TRBJ1-5 | TRBV6-2/TRBV6-3 | TGTGCCAGCAGTAGGACAGTTGGGCAGCCCCAGCATTTT | CASSRTVGQPQHF
many | NA | TRBJ2-2 | TRBV6-1 | TGTGCCAGCAGTAAGGGACAATCGAGCACCGGGGAGCTGTTTTTT | CASSKGQSSTGELFF
many | TRBD1 | TRBJ1-2 | TRBV11-2 | TGTGCCAGCAGCTCCCGGGACAGAGGCTATGGCTACACCTTC | CASSSRDRGYGYTF
NA | NA | TRBJ2-2 | TRBV6-2/TRBV6-3 | TGTGCCAGCTGTTACTCCGGGAGTGAAGCCGGGGAGCTGTTTTTT | CASCYSGSEAGELFF
many | NA | TRBJ2-7 | TRBV6-5 | TGTGCCAGCCGGGCGGGGTCCCTCTACGAGCAGTACTTC | CASRAGSLYEQYF
NA | TRBD2 | TRBJ2-7 | TRBV6-2/TRBV6-3 | TGTGCCAGCAGTTACTCGATAGCGGGAGGAGGGACCTACGAGCAGTACTTC | CASSYSIAGGGTYEQYF
many | NA | TRBJ2-2 | TRBV20-1 | TGCAGTGCTAGAGGAGAGGGGTCCGGGGAGCTGTTTTTT | CSARGEGSGELFF
many | NA | TRBJ1-2 | TRBV18 | TGTGCCAGCTCACCACTGGCAGACCATGGCTACACCTTC | CASSPLADHGYTF
many | NA | TRBJ2-4 | TRBV7-2 | TGTGCCAGCAGCTTACCCCGGTGGGTAGCCAAAAACATTCAGTACTTC | CASSLPRWVAKNIQYF
NA | NA | TRBJ2-7 | TRBV28 | TGTGCCAGTTCTAGCCAGATAAACTCCTACGAGCAGTACTTC | CASSSQINSYEQYF
many | NA | TRBJ2-7 | TRBV12-3/TRBV12-4 | TGTGCCAGCAGTACCGGGACACCCCCGCAGTACTTC | CASSTGTPPQYF
many | TRBD1 | TRBJ1-2 | TRBV11-2 | TGTGCCAGCAGCCCAGGGGGGTTTGGTGGCTACACCTTC | CASSPGGFGGYTF
many | NA | TRBJ1-1 | TRBV10-3 | TGTGCCATCAGTGAGGGCAGGGAGGTGAACACTGAAGCTTTCTTT | CAISEGREVNTEAFF
many | TRBD1 | TRBJ2-5 | TRBV7-2 | TGTGCCAGCAGCTTAGGGAGGACAGGGGGCGGGGAGACCCAGTACTTC | CASSLGRTGGGETQYF
many | NA | TRBJ2-4 | TRBV5-1 | TGCGCCAGCAGCTTGGCGGGGGACATTCAGTACTTC | CASSLAGDIQYF
many | NA | TRBJ1-2 | TRBV27 | TGTGCCAGCAGTCCGTTCAGGACCAACTATGGCTACACCTTC | CASSPFRTNYGYTF
NA | NA | TRBJ2-7 | TRBV28 | TGTGCCAGCAGCGAGTCCCCCGGGACCTACGAGCAGTACTTC | CASSESPGTYEQYF
many | NA | TRBJ2-7 | TRBV27 | TGTGCCAGCAGTTTATGGTCCGGGGGCTCCTCCTACGAGCAGTACTTC | CASSLWSGGSSYEQYF
many | NA | TRBJ2-5 | TRBV9 | TGTGCCAGCAGCGCCGGGCCCGCCGAGACCCAGTACTTC | CASSAGPAETQYF
many | NA | TRBJ2-7 | TRBV3-1 | TGTGCCAGCAGTCTTAATGGGGCCTCCTACGAGCAGTACTTC | CASSLNGASYEQYF
NA | TRBD1 | TRBJ2-4 | TRBV12-5 | TGTGCTAGCAACAGGGGGGAAAACATTCAGTACTTC | CASNRGENIQYF
NA | NA | TRBJ1-1 | TRBV12-3/TRBV12-4 | TGTGTCAGCAGTTTGGACACCTCGGACACTGAAGCTTTCTTT | CVSSLDTSDTEAFF
many | NA | TRBJ1-1 | TRBV28 | TGTGCCAGCAGTTCCTATCCTATGGGGCAGAACACTGAAGCTTTCTTT | CASSSYPMGQNTEAFF
many | NA | TRBJ2-2 | TRBV19 | TGTGCCAGTAGTATGAATCCCAGGGCGAACACCGGGGAGCTGTTTTTT | CASSMNPRANTGELFF
many | NA | TRBJ1-1 | TRBV2 | TGTGCCAGCAGCCACCGGACAGCGAACACTGAAGCTTTCTTT | CASSHRTANTEAFF
many | NA | TRBJ2-5 | TRBV28 | TGTGCCAGCAGTTTGGAAGGGGCGCGGCGGGAGACCCAGTACTTC | CASSLEGARRETQYF
NA | TRBD1 | TRBJ2-7 | TRBV14 | TGTGCCAGCAGCATGGGACAGCCCATTCACTCCTACGAGCAGTACTTC | CASSMGQPIHSYEQYF
many | NA | TRBJ2-5 | TRBV30 | TGTGCCTGGAGTGTACTAGGAGTGACCCAGTACTTC | CAWSVLGVTQYF
many | TRBD1 | TRBJ1-2 | TRBV20-1 | TGCAGTGCTAGACAGGGGGGCTATGGCTACACCTTC | CSARQGGYGYTF
many | TRBD1 | TRBJ1-1 | TRBV11-1 | TGTGCCAGCAGCTTGGGAGGGACAGACTTGAACACTGAAGCTTTCTTT | CASSLGGTDLNTEAFF
few | TRBD1 | TRBJ2-7 | TRBV27 | TGTGCCAGCAGTTTAATGGGACAGCCGACCTACGAGCAGTACTTC | CASSLMGQPTYEQYF
many | TRBD1 | TRBJ1-1 | TRBV6-5 | TGTGCCAGCTCTGCGGGACAGGGAGGTGAAGCTTTCTTT | CASSAGQGGEAFF
many | NA | TRBJ1-1 | TRBV12-5 | TGTGCTAGTGGTTTGGATCCGAACACTGAAGCTTTCTTT | CASGLDPNTEAFF
NA | TRBD1 | TRBJ2-7 | TRBV12-3/TRBV12-4 | TGTGCCAGCAGTTTGGGGACAGGGCGCGACGAGCAGTACTTC | CASSLGTGRDEQYF
NA | NA | TRBJ2-5 | TRBV6-5 | TGTGCCAGCAGTTATGGAGTGGGAGGGGGAGAGACCCAGTACTTC | CASSYGVGGGETQYF
many | NA | TRBJ2-7 | TRBV4-2 | TGTGCCAGCAGCCAAGAGGGTACTCTCAGTAGTTACGAGCAGTACTTC | CASSQEGTLSSYEQYF
many | TRBD1 | TRBJ1-1 | TRBV2 | TGTGCCAGCAGCCAGAAACAGGGGATGAACACTGAAGCTTTCTTT | CASSQKQGMNTEAFF